This T cell receptor beta chain is from a study of T cell responses to AZD1222 COVID-19 vaccine. Trimming stripped 4 bases from V and 5 bases from J, with 15 bases between. This CDR3 is built from 14 residues. The germline gives CDR1 MNHEY, CDR2 SVGAGI. Sequenced by immunoSEQ multiplex PCR; TCRdb stores in-frame clones only, minus some. The table shows around 140,000 clones, with more than 85% occurring only once. The study, taken as a whole, reports: Spike was spanned by vaccine-associated CD4 TCRs, which were dominant at 160-218 and 743-854. Close to half of all spike-specific TCRs reportedly target regions of the variants that are unmutated. Just a handful of people given AZD1222 tested seropositive at baseline. Clonal diversity may have been underestimated, and the donors were mostly white British, with more females than males.

With regard to this clone: Its antigen is not identified.

The clonotype originates from an adult in good health. The input for sequencing was peripheral blood, taken on day 0 of AZD1222 vaccination. The chain recombines TRBV6-5 with TRBJ2-7, with a weak D call TRBD1 (6 bases). The CDR3 here is CASSSRMGADEQYF. The DNA of the CDR3 is TGTGCCAGCAGTTCCCGGATGGGGGCTGACGAGCAGTACTTC.